This section outlines one TCR beta chain sequence together with its context. This entry belongs to a study of blood T cell repertoires in COVID-19. Method: immunoSEQ multiplex PCR; TCRdb's copy keeps in-frame clones and lacks some. The table lists 300,000 to 350,000 clones, about 90% of them singletons, with 5% in the top ten. The CDR3 contains 16 residues. Germline CDR1 reads SGHRS; CDR2 reads YFSETQ. The J segment lost 6 bases and the V segment lost 2 bases, leaving 4 bases of the junction unmatched. This chain connects TRBV5-1 to TRBJ2-1; 14 nucleotides agree with TRBD2. The TCR originated in a man under 40 who had recovered from COVID-19. Material for sequencing was PBMCs or T cells enriched from blood (not recorded which). The chain's CDR3 is CASSLGTSGGLNEQFF. The DNA of the CDR3 is TGCGCCAGCAGCTTAGGGACTAGCGGGGGTCTCAATGAGCAGTTCTTC. The full variable domain, completed using reference TRBV5-1 and TRBJ2-1, is KAGVTQTPRYLIKTRGQQVTLSCSPISGHRSVSWYQQTPGQGLQFLFEYFSETQRNKGNFPGRFSGRQFSNSRSEMNVSTLELGDSALYLCASSLGTSGGLNEQFFGPGTRLTVL.